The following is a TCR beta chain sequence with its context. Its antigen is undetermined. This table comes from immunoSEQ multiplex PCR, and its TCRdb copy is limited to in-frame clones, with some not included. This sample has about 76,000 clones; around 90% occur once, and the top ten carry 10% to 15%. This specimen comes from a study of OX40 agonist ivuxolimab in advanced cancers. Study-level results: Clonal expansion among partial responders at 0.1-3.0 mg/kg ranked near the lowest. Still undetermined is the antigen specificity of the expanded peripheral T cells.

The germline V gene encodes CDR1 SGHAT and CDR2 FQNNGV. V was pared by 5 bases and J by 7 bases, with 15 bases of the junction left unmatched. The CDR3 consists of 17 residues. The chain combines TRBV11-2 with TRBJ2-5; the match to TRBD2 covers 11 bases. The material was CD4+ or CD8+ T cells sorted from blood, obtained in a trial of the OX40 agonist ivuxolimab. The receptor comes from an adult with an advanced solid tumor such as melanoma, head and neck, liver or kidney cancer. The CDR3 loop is CASSPGTSGLLKGTQYF. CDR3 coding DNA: TGTGCCAGCAGCCCTGGGACTAGCGGATTACTAAAGGGGACCCAGTACTTC.